This TCR beta chain was obtained from a study of blood T cell repertoires in COVID-19. The wider study: Samples of COVID-19 (acute and convalescent) were obtained from the United States, Italy and Spain. The analysed material was cDNA or gDNA that came from T cells, B-cell-depleted T cells, or PBMCs.

Seattle participants joined during active infection and were tracked over time. In the original processing: The assay estimated nucleated cells by amplifying reference gene primers. Profiled with immunoSEQ multiplex PCR; TCRdb holds only in-frame clones, not every one. V and J calls plus clone size are reproduced from that table; the DNA served to infer D and trimming. Counted here are around 310,000 clones, around 89% occurring once; the ten biggest clones make up around 0.96%. The CDR3 runs 13 residues. Germline values: CDR1 SGHNT, CDR2 YENEEA. Between the trimmed V and J ends, which lost 5 bases and 6 bases, there was a span of 14 bases.

The sample comprised peripheral blood. The origin of this receptor is a woman aged 40 to 49 with COVID-19, enrolled during active disease. The chain employs TRBV11-3 and TRBJ2-7, with a weak D call TRBD2 (6 bases). The CDR3 DNA is TGTGCCAGCAGCCCGGGACTCGGGGGCGAGCAGTACTTC. Protein sequence: CASSPGLGGEQYF.